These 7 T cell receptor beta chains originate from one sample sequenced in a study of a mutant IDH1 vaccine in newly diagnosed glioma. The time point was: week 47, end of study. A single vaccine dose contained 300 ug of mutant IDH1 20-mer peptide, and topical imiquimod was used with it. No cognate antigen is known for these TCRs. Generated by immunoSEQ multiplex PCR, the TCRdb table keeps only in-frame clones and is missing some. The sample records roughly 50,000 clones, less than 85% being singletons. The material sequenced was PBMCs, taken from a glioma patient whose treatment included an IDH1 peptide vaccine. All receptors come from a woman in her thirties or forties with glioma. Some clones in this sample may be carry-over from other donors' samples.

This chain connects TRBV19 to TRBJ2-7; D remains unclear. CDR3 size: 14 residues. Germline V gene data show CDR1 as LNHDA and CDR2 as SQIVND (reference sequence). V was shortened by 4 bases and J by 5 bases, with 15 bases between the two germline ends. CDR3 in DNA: TGTGCCAGTAGTAAGGGCGAAGGGAACCACGAGCAGTACTTC. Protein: CASSKGEGNHEQYF. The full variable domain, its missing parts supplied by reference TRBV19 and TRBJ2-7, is DGGITQSPKYLFRKEGQNVTLSCEQNLNHDAMYWYRQDPGQGLRLIYYSQIVNDFQKGDIAEGYSVSREKKESFPLTVTSAQKNPTAFYLCASSKGEGNHEQYFGPGTRLTVT.

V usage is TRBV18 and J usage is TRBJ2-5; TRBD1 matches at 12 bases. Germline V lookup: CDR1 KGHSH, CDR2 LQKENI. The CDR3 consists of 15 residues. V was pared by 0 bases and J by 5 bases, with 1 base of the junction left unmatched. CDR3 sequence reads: CASSPPGQGAETQYF. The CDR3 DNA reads TGTGCCAGCTCACCACCGGGACAGGGGGCTGAGACCCAGTACTTC.

CDR3 nucleotides: TGTGCCAGTAGTATCAAGTTGGGGAAGGATCAGCCCCAGCATTTT. This gives the protein CASSIKLGKDQPQHF. The chain employs TRBV19 and TRBJ1-5; D gene ambiguous. Germline lookup yields CDR1 LNHDA and CDR2 SQIVND (reference sequence). This CDR3 comprises 15 residues. Trimming left V 3 bases short and J 5 bases short, with 14 bases between.

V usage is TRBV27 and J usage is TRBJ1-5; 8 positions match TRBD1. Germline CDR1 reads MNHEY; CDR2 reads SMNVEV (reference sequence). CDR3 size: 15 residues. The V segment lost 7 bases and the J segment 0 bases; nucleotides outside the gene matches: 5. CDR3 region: CASKKGQVSNQPQHF. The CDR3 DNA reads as TGTGCCAGCAAGAAGGGACAGGTTAGCAATCAGCCCCAGCATTTT.

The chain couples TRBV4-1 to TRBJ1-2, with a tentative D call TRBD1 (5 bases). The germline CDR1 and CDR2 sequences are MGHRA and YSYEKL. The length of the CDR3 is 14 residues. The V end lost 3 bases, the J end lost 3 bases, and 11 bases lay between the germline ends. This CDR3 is CASSQGGNHYGYTF. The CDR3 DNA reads TGCGCCAGCAGCCAGGGGGGGAACCACTATGGCTACACCTTC.

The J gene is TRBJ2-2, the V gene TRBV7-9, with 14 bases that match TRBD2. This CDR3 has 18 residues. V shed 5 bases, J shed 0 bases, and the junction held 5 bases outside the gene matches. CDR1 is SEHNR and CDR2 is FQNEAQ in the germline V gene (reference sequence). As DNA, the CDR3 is TGTGCCAGCAGCAGAGGACTAGCGGGGGGTCCGAACACCGGGGAGCTGTTTTTT. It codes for CASSRGLAGGPNTGELFF.

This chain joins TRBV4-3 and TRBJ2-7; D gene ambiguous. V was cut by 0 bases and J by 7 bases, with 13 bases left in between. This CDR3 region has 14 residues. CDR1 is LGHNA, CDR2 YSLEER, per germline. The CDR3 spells CASSQDLTMGEQYF. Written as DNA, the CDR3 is TGCGCCAGCAGCCAAGATCTGACCATGGGGGAGCAGTACTTC.